This passage covers 32 T cell receptor beta chains from one sample sequenced in a study of early T cells in non-severe SARS-CoV-2 infection. TCRdb re-analysed the 5' RACE reads in MiXCR, keeping a single row per CDR3 protein. This repertoire shows 40,000 or so distinct CDR3 sequences, over 5% found once; its top ten account for around 12%. Sequences were obtained from whole blood. All receptors come from an adult who was a healthcare worker with PCR-confirmed SARS-CoV-2 infection or an uninfected control (not recorded which).

This clonotype was counted ten times or more. This chain joins TRBV4-2 and TRBJ1-5, with D perhaps TRBD1 (5 bases). CDR1 LGHNA and CDR2 YNFKEQ come from the germline V gene. The CDR3 length is 16 residues. Trimming removed 0 bases at V and 6 bases at J, with 15 bases between. The chain's CDR3 is CASSQDSQGVGQPQHF. CDR3 in DNA: TGTGCCAGCAGCCAAGACTCGCAGGGCGTAGGTCAGCCCCAGCATTTT.

Ten or more counts support this clonotype. The V call is TRBV29-1, the J call TRBJ2-1; D remains ambiguous. Germline-derived CDR1 and CDR2 are SQVTM and ANQGSEA. The CDR3 has 15 amino acids. The V end was cut by 6 bases, the J end by 6 bases, with 21 bases between. The DNA of the CDR3 is TGCAGCGTCACGACTCTAGAAAAGGCCAGCAATGAGCAGTTCTTC. This codes for CSVTTLEKASNEQFF.

The rearrangement uses TRBV6-2 or TRBV6-3 and TRBJ2-1; 13 positions agree with TRBD2. V dropped 0 bases and J dropped 10; count of bases not matched to a gene: 12. Per the germline V gene, CDR1 is MNHEY and CDR2 is SVGEGT. The CDR3 has 18 amino acids. CDR3 amino acids: CASSYSITSGGEVGEQFF. The DNA for the CDR3 is TGTGCCAGCAGTTACTCGATCACTAGCGGGGGGGAGGTCGGCGAGCAGTTCTTC.

The V gene is TRBV11-2, the J gene TRBJ1-1; a weak D match, TRBD1 (5 bases). V was shortened by 0 bases and J by 4 bases, with 15 bases between the two germline ends. This CDR3 has 16 residues. CDR1 and CDR2 (germline): SGHAT, FQNNGV. CDR3 sequence: CASSLEGVGVGTEAFF. The CDR3 DNA sequence: TGTGCCAGCAGCTTAGAAGGGGTTGGGGTTGGCACTGAAGCTTTCTTT.

Ten or more counts support this clonotype. The rearrangement uses TRBV28 and TRBJ1-1; no clear D gene. Germline CDR1 is MDHEN and CDR2 is SYDVKM. Trimming left V 8 bases short and J 4 bases short, with 8 bases between. This CDR3 has 11 residues. The CDR3 coding sequence is TGTGCCAGCCAGGCGAGCACTGAAGCTTTCTTT. Protein: CASQASTEAFF.

The sample holds many counts of this clonotype. CDR3: CAWSVNRETQYF. In nucleotides, the CDR3 is TGTGCCTGGAGTGTAAATCGAGAGACCCAGTACTTC. The chain combines TRBV30 with TRBJ2-5, with D unclear. V was shortened by 0 bases and J by 4 bases, with 6 bases between the two germline ends. CDR3 length: 12 amino acids. Germline-derived CDR1 and CDR2 are GTSNPN and SVGIG (reference sequence).

This clonotype was counted a few times. The chain has TRBV9 and TRBJ2-7; D gene uncertain. V was shortened by 4 bases and J by 2 bases, with 13 bases between the two germline ends. Germline V gene sequence: CDR1 SGDLS, CDR2 YYNGEE. This CDR3 is 14 amino acids long. CDR3 in amino acids: CASSPSPRPYEQYF. In DNA, the CDR3 is TGTGCCAGCAGCCCCAGCCCCAGGCCCTACGAGCAGTACTTC. Combining the CDR3 with reference TRBV9 and TRBJ2-7 gives the whole variable domain DSGVTQTPKHLITATGQRVTLRCSPRSGDLSVYWYQQSLDQGLQFLIQYYNGEERAKGNILERFSAQQFPDLHSELNLSSLELGDSALYFCASSPSPRPYEQYFGPGTRLTVT.

This clonotype was seen at least ten times. The chain joins TRBV4-1 to TRBJ2-1; TRBD2 matches 11 bases. Losses at the gene ends were 4 bases for V and 0 bases for J; bases not matched to a gene: 11. The germline V gene encodes CDR1 MGHRA and CDR2 YSYEKL. The CDR3 covers 19 residues. The CDR3 spells CASSPTSGGVTRSYNEQFF. The DNA for the CDR3 is TGCGCCAGCAGCCCCACTAGCGGGGGAGTGACCCGCTCCTACAATGAGCAGTTCTTC.

This clonotype was seen many times. The chain uses TRBV6-5 and TRBJ2-3; 9 bases fit TRBD2. Germline trimming cut 2 bases from V and 0 bases from J; bases unmatched to any gene: 15. This CDR3 is built from 20 residues. Looked up from germline, CDR1 is MNHEY and CDR2 is SVGAGI. CDR3 sequence (DNA): TGTGCCAGCAGTTACGGGCTAGCGGGGTCAAGACACACTAGCACAGATACGCAGTATTTT. Translating it yields CASSYGLAGSRHTSTDTQYF.

Ten or more counts support this clonotype. In DNA, the CDR3 is TGTGCCATCAGTCGGGACACAGGGGACAATGAGCAGTTCTTC. Protein: CAISRDTGDNEQFF. The J gene is TRBJ2-1, the V gene TRBV10-3, with 7 bases that match TRBD1. Losses at the gene ends were 5 bases for V and 5 bases for J; bases not matched to a gene: 6. CDR3 size: 14 residues. Germline-derived CDR1 and CDR2 are ENHRY and SYGVKD.

This clonotype was observed at least ten times. The rearrangement uses TRBV29-1 and TRBJ2-2, with 9 nucleotides matching TRBD2. The CDR3 is made up of 13 amino acids. Per the germline V gene, CDR1 is SQVTM and CDR2 is ANQGSEA. Trimming cost V 7 bases and J 0 bases; bases outside gene matches: 0. The CDR3 coding sequence is TGCAGCGGCGGGGGGGCGAACACCGGGGAGCTGTTTTTT. Its translation is CSGGGANTGELFF.

The V gene is TRBV20-1, the J gene TRBJ2-5, with 10 positions matching TRBD2. This CDR3 is 14 amino acids long. V gave up 0 bases and J gave up 4 bases; unmatched junction bases: 2. Germline-derived CDR1 and CDR2 are DFQATT and SNEGSKA (reference sequence). CDR3 sequence: CSARDASGGETQYF. The CDR3 region has the DNA TGCAGTGCTAGAGATGCTAGCGGGGGAGAGACCCAGTACTTC.

This clonotype was seen only a few times. The chain has TRBV6-2 or TRBV6-3 and TRBJ2-2, with 11 bases aligning to TRBD2. From germline, CDR1 is MNHEY and CDR2 SVGEGT. Trimming cost V 7 bases and J 3 bases; bases outside gene matches: 4. CDR3 length: 15 amino acids. This chain's CDR3 is CASKSGLADTGELFF. The CDR3 coding sequence is TGTGCCAGCAAGTCGGGACTAGCGGACACCGGGGAGCTGTTTTTT.

Ten or more counts support this clonotype. The chain has TRBV3-1 and TRBJ1-5; D call uncertain. The CDR3 is 15 amino acids. Trimming removed 0 bases from V and 0 bases from J, with 6 bases in between. Looked up from germline, CDR1 is LGHDT and CDR2 is YNNKEL (reference sequence). CDR3 coding DNA: TGTGCCAGCAGCCAAGATGCGAATAGCAATCAGCCCCAGCATTTT. Protein: CASSQDANSNQPQHF.

This clonotype was seen repeatedly, ten times or more. V gene TRBV5-6 combines with J gene TRBJ1-1; no clear D. The ends were cut back, 0 bases at V and 0 bases at J, with 3 bases in the middle. From germline, CDR1 is SGHDT and CDR2 YYEEEE. The CDR3 totals 13 residues. The CDR3 loop is CASSLGVNTEAFF. CDR3 sequence (DNA): TGTGCCAGCAGCTTGGGTGTGAACACTGAAGCTTTCTTT.

The rearrangement uses TRBV5-1 and TRBJ2-3, with unresolved D. The V gene lost 5 bases and the J gene lost 3 bases, with 7 bases spanning the gap. The CDR3 runs 12 residues. CDR1 is SGHRS, CDR2 YFSETQ, per germline. CDR3 in DNA: TGCGCCAGCAGTTCCACTACAGATACGCAGTATTTT. Its translation is CASSSTTDTQYF.

Comments on this clonotype: A much larger clonotype is one base distant, so this may be a read error. The rearrangement joins TRBV12-3 or TRBV12-4 to TRBJ2-4; no clear D. CDR3 length equals 14 residues. V lost 6 bases to trimming and J lost 2 bases, with 11 bases between them. As DNA, the CDR3 is TGTGCCAGCAGCCAACAGAGGTCCAAAAACATTCAGTACTTC. Amino acids: CASSQQRSKNIQYF.

This clonotype was recorded a few times. The chain links TRBV7-9 to TRBJ1-4; no reliable D call. V was cut by 5 bases and J by 12 bases, with 10 bases left in between. CDR1 is SEHNR and CDR2 is FQNEAQ in the germline V gene (reference sequence). The CDR3 is 11 residues long. CDR3 coding DNA: TGTGCCAGCAGCCTTACGGGAGAACTGTTTTTT. Protein: CASSLTGELFF.

The V call is TRBV13, the J call TRBJ1-4, with TRBD1 identical over 9 bases. Germline V gives CDR1 PRHDT, CDR2 FYEKMQ (reference sequence). The CDR3 is made up of 17 amino acids. V lost 4 bases to trimming and J lost 6 bases; unmatched junction nucleotides: 12. CDR3 DNA sequence: TGTGCCAGCAGCTCCTTTACGGGACAGGGACGGGATGAAAAACTGTTTTTT. Protein sequence: CASSSFTGQGRDEKLFF.

This clonotype was seen many times. The genes are TRBV11-2 and TRBJ2-7, with D hard to call. The germline CDR1 and CDR2 sequences are SGHAT and FQNNGV. The V end was cut by 0 bases, the J end by 6 bases, with 15 bases between. This CDR3 is 15 amino acids long. The chain's CDR3 is CASSLDPGPWSEQYF. The CDR3 coding sequence is TGTGCCAGCAGCTTAGACCCCGGGCCCTGGAGCGAGCAGTACTTC.

The chain employs TRBV28 and TRBJ1-3; no clear D. V dropped 3 bases and J dropped 0 bases, with 3 bases sitting between them. The CDR3 is 13 residues long. From germline, CDR1 is MDHEN and CDR2 SYDVKM. CDR3 in DNA: TGTGCCAGCAGTTTCCCCTCTGGAAACACCATATATTTT. It yields the protein CASSFPSGNTIYF.

CDR3 amino acids: CSARVPSGGLDEQFF. For the CDR3, the DNA is TGCAGTGCTAGAGTTCCTAGCGGGGGTTTGGATGAGCAGTTCTTC. The chain links TRBV20-1 to TRBJ2-1; 10 positions agree with TRBD2. This CDR3 has 15 residues. The germline CDR1 and CDR2 sequences are DFQATT and SNEGSKA (reference sequence). The trim removed 1 base at V and 8 bases at J, leaving 8 bases unmatched.

This clonotype was counted ten times or more. The chain uses TRBV28 and TRBJ2-1, with 12 bases fitting TRBD1. V lost 6 bases and J lost 5; bases outside the gene matches: 11. This CDR3 is built from 17 residues. Germline V gene lookup returns CDR1 MDHEN and CDR2 SYDVKM. CDR3 nucleotides: TGTGCCAGCAGGTCCGGGACAGGGGGCCCTGGGGACAATGAGCAGTTCTTC. Its protein product is CASRSGTGGPGDNEQFF.

The rearrangement links TRBV5-1 to TRBJ2-7; D tentatively reads TRBD1 or TRBD2 (6 bases each). Trimming left V 2 bases short and J 6 bases short, with 15 bases between. Germline loops: CDR1 SGHRS, CDR2 YFSETQ. CDR3 length: 14 residues. In DNA form, the CDR3 reads TGCGCCAGCAGCTTCGGTGCAGGGGACTCCGAGCAGTACTTC. Translating it yields CASSFGAGDSEQYF.

The V gene is TRBV6-6, the J gene TRBJ2-1; D might be TRBD1 (5 bases). This CDR3 comprises 15 residues. Germline loops: CDR1 MNHNY, CDR2 SVGAGI (reference sequence). V was pared by 2 bases and J by 4 bases, with 12 bases between. The CDR3 loop reads CASSYEDNRYNEQFF. For the CDR3, the DNA is TGTGCCAGCAGTTACGAGGACAATCGATACAATGAGCAGTTCTTC.

This clonotype showed up many times. This chain links TRBV11-3 with TRBJ1-2; a possible D gene is TRBD1 (5 bases). V was clipped by 7 bases and J by 5 bases, with 14 bases between them. Germline values: CDR1 SGHNT, CDR2 YENEEA. This CDR3 spans 13 amino acids. The CDR3 reads CASIERDEYGYTF. The CDR3 DNA sequence: TGTGCCAGCATCGAAAGGGACGAGTATGGCTACACCTTC. The whole variable domain, remainder taken from reference TRBV11-3 and TRBJ1-2, is EAGVVQSPRYKIIEKKQPVAFWCNPISGHNTLYWYLQNLGQGPELLIRYENEEAVDDSQLPKDRFSAERLKGVDSTLKIQPAELGDSAVYLCASIERDEYGYTFGSGTRLTVV.

Many counts were recorded for this clonotype. This chain links TRBV20-1 with TRBJ2-2; the match to TRBD2 covers 7 bases. The trim removed 0 bases at V and 4 bases at J, leaving 8 bases unmatched. In germline, CDR1 is DFQATT, CDR2 SNEGSKA (reference sequence). The CDR3 covers 16 residues. The CDR3 coding sequence is TGCAGTGCTAGAGAGAGAGGACTAGACGGCACCGGGGAGCTGTTTTTT. It encodes CSARERGLDGTGELFF.

This chain joins TRBV6-2 or TRBV6-3 and TRBJ2-7; 10 bases are a match to TRBD1. This CDR3 has 15 amino acids. Germline V gives CDR1 MNHEY, CDR2 SVGEGT. V trimming: 4 bases; J trimming: 2 bases; junction bases outside the gene matches: 5. CDR3 in DNA: TGTGCCAGCAGTTGGACAGGGGGTGGAGCCTACGAGCAGTACTTC. Amino acid sequence: CASSWTGGGAYEQYF.

There are many counts of this clonotype. This chain joins TRBV12-3 or TRBV12-4 and TRBJ2-5; possibly TRBD2 for D (6 bases). Between the trimmed V and J ends, which lost 7 bases and 5 bases, there was a span of 11 bases. The CDR3 extends over 12 amino acids. The CDR3: CASTWGEETQYF. In nucleotides, the CDR3 is TGTGCCAGCACCTGGGGGGAGGAGACCCAGTACTTC.

Ten or more counts support this clonotype. CDR3 region: CASSFPGQRKTQYF. DNA of the CDR3: TGTGCCAGCAGCTTTCCGGGGCAGAGGAAGACCCAGTACTTC. V gene TRBV7-2 combines with J gene TRBJ2-5, with D tentatively TRBD1 or TRBD2 (5 bases each). The CDR3 has 14 residues. V lost 3 bases, J lost 6 bases, and 14 bases lay in between. CDR1 and CDR2 from the germline V gene are SGHTA and FQGNSA.

This clonotype was detected only a few times. This chain joins TRBV27 and TRBJ2-5, with a tentative D call TRBD2 (6 bases). V was cut by 5 bases and J by 3 bases, with 19 bases left in between. Germline CDR1 and CDR2: MNHEY and SMNVEV (reference sequence). CDR3 size: 16 residues. The CDR3, as DNA: TGTGCCAGCAGTGAGGGCCCCGGGACTCCTGAAGAGACCCAGTACTTC. Translation gives CASSEGPGTPEETQYF.

This clonotype was picked up many times. The chain carries TRBV10-1 and TRBJ1-4; D unresolved. Germline values: CDR1 WNHNN, CDR2 SYGVQD (reference sequence). V lost 0 bases to trimming and J lost 6 bases, with 11 bases between them. The length of the CDR3 is 15 residues. The CDR3 region has the DNA TGCGCCAGCAGTGAGTCGCGTTCTGGGGATGAAAAACTGTTTTTT. It encodes CASSESRSGDEKLFF.